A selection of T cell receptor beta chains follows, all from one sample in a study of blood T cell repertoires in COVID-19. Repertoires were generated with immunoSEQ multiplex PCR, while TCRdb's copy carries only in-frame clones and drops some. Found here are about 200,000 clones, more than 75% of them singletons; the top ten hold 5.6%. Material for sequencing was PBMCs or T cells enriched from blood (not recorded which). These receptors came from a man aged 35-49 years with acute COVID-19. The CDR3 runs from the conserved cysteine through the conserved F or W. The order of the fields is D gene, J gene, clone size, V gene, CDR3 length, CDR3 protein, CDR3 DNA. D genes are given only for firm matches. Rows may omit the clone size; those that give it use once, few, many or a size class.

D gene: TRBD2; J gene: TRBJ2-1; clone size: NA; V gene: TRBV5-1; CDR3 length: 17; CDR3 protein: CASSLASLAGAYNEQFF; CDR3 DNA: TGCGCCAGCAGCTTGGCTTCACTAGCGGGAGCTTACAATGAGCAGTTCTTC
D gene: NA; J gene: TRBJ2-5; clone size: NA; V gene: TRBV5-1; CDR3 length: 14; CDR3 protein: CASSLGLVRETQYF; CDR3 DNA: TGCGCCAGCAGCTTGGGACTAGTAAGGGAGACCCAGTACTTC
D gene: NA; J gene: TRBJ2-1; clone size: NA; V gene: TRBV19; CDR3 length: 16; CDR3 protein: CASSPVADYFYNEQFF; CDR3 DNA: TGTGCCAGTAGTCCCGTAGCGGACTATTTCTACAATGAGCAGTTCTTC
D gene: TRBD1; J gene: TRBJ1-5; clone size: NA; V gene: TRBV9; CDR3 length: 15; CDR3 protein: CASSAQDRVGQPQHF; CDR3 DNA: TGTGCCAGCAGCGCCCAGGACAGGGTCGGCCAGCCCCAGCATTTT
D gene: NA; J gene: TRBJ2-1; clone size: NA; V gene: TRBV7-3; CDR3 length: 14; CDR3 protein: CASSDLGADNEQFF; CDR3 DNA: TGTGCCAGCAGCGACCTTGGGGCCGACAATGAGCAGTTCTTC
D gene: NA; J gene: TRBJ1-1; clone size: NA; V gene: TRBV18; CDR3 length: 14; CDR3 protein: CASSTTDRNTEAFF; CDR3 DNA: TGTGCCAGCTCAACGACGGACAGGAACACTGAAGCTTTCTTT
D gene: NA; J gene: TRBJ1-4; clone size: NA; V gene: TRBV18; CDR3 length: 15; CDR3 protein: CASSPLRGAGEKLFF; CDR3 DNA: TGTGCCAGCTCACCACTCAGGGGCGCGGGTGAAAAACTGTTTTTT
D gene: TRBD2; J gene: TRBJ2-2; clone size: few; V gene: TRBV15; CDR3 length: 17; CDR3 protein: CATSRGLAGVETGELFF; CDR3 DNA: TGTGCCACCAGCAGAGGCCTAGCGGGAGTGGAAACCGGGGAGCTGTTTTTT
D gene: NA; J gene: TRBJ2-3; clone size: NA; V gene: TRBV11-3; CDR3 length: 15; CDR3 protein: CASSSDREGTDTQYF; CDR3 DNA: TGTGCCAGCAGCAGTGACAGGGAGGGCACAGATACGCAGTATTTT
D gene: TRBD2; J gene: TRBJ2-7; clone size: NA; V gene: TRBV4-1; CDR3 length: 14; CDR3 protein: CASSQMGLGNEQYF; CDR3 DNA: TGCGCCAGCAGCCAGATGGGACTAGGCAACGAGCAGTACTTC
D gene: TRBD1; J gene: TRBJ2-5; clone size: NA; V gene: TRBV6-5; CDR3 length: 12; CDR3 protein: CASKQGRETQYF; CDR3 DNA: TGTGCCAGCAAACAGGGGCGAGAGACCCAGTACTTC
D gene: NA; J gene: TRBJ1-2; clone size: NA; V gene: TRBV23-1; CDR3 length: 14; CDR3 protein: CASSRNGANYGYTF; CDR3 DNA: TGCGCCAGCAGTCGAAACGGAGCTAACTATGGCTACACCTTC
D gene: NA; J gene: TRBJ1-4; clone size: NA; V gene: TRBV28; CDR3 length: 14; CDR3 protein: CASSAGTLGEKLFF; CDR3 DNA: TGTGCCAGCAGCGCAGGCACCCTTGGGGAAAAACTGTTTTTT
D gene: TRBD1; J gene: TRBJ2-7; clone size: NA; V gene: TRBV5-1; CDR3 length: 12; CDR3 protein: CASSLAGQEQYF; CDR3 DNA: TGCGCCAGCAGCTTGGCGGGACAGGAGCAGTACTTC